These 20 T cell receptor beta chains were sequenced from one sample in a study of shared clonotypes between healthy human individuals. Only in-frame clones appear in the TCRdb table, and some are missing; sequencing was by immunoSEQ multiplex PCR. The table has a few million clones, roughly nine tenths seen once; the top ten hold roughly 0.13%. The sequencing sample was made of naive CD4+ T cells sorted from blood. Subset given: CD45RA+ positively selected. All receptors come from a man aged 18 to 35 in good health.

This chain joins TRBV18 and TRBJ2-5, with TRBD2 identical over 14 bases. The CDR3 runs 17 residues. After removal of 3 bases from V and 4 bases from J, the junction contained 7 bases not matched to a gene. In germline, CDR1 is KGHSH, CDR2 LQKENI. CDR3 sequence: CASSPGTSGGFGETQYF. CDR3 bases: TGTGCCAGCTCACCTGGGACTAGCGGGGGCTTCGGAGAGACCCAGTACTTC.

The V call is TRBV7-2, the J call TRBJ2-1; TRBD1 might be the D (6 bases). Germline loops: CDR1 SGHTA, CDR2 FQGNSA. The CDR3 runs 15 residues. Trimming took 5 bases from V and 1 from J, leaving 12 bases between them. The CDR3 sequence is CASSRGRGSYNEQFF. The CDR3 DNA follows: TGTGCCAGCAGCAGGGGCAGGGGATCCTACAATGAGCAGTTCTTC.

The CDR3 DNA sequence: TGTGCCAGCAGTTGGTCTTCTGGGCAGGGGGCTTACGAGCAGTACTTC. It encodes CASSWSSGQGAYEQYF. The chain joins TRBV6-5 to TRBJ2-5, with 8 positions matching TRBD1. The DNA end lines up better with TRBJ2-7; the J call may be wrong. CDR1 is MNHEY, CDR2 SVGAGI, per germline. This CDR3 spans 16 amino acids.

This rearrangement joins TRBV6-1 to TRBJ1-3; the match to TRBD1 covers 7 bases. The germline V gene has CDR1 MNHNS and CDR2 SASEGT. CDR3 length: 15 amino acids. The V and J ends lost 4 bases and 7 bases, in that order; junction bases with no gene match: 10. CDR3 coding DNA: TGTGCCAGCAGTGCCCTGGACAGGCTCGGGAACACCATATATTTT. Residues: CASSALDRLGNTIYF.

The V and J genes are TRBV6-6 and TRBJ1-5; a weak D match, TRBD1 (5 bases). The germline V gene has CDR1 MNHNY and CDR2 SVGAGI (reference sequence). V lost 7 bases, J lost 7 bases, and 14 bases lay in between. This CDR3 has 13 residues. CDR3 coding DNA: TGTGCCAGCATGACAGAGGGTAAGCAGCCCCAGCATTTT. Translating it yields CASMTEGKQPQHF.

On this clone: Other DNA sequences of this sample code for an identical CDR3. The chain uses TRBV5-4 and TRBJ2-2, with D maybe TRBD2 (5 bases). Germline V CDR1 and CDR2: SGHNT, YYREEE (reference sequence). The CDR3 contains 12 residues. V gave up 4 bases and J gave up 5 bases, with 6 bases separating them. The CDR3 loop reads CASSPGTGELFF. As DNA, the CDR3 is TGTGCCAGCAGCCCGGGGACCGGGGAGCTGTTTTTT.

The CDR3 protein is CASSELGGGPTDTQYF. The CDR3, as DNA: TGTGCCAGCAGTGAACTGGGCGGGGGCCCCACAGATACGCAGTATTTT. The chain recombines TRBV2 with TRBJ2-3, with D perhaps matching TRBD2 (7 bases). The CDR3 has 16 amino acids. Germline-derived CDR1 and CDR2 are SNHLY and FYNNEI. V dropped 2 bases and J dropped 2 bases, with 14 bases sitting between them.

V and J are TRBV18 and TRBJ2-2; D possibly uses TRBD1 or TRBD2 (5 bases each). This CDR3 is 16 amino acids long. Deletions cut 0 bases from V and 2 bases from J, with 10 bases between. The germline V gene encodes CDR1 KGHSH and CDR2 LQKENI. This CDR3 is CASSPPTRGNTGELFF. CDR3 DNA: TGTGCCAGCTCACCACCCACTAGGGGTAACACCGGGGAGCTGTTTTTT.

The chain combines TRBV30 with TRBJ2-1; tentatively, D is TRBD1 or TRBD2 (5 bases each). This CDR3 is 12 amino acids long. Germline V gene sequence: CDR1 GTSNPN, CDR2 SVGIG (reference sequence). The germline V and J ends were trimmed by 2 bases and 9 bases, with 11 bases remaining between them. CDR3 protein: CAWSRGAGEQFF. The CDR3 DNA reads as TGTGCCTGGAGTAGGGGTGCGGGTGAGCAGTTCTTC.

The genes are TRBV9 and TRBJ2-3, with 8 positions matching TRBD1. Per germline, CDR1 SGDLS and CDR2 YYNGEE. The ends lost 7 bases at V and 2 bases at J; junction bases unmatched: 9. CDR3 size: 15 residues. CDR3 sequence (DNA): TGTGCCAGCTCTTTTGCAGGGGGCTTCACAGATACGCAGTATTTT. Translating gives CASSFAGGFTDTQYF.

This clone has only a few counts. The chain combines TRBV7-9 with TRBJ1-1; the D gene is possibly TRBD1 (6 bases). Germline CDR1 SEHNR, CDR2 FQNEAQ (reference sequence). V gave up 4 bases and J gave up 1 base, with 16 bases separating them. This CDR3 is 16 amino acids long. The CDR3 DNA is TGTGCCAGCAGCTCCAGGGGTGGAGAAGCGAACACTGAAGCTTTCTTT. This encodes CASSSRGGEANTEAFF.

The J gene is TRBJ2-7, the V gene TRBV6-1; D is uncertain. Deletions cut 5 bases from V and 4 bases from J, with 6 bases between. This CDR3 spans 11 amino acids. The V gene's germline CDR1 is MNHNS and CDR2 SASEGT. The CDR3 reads CASSQPYEQYF. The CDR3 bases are TGTGCCAGCAGTCAGCCTTACGAGCAGTACTTC.

The chain's CDR3 is CASSELGADGYTF. Written as DNA, the CDR3 is TGTGCCAGCAGTGAACTGGGGGCGGATGGCTACACCTTC. The genes are TRBV2 and TRBJ1-2, with D tentatively TRBD1 (6 bases). Germline CDR1 SNHLY, CDR2 FYNNEI. CDR3 length: 13 amino acids. The V gene lost 2 bases and the J gene lost 6 bases, with 10 bases spanning the gap.

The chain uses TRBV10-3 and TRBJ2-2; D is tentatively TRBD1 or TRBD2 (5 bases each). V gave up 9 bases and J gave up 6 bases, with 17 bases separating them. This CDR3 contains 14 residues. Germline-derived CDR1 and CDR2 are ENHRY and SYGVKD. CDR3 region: CAMTGTISAGELFF. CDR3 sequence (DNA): TGTGCCATGACGGGGACCATCTCGGCCGGGGAGCTGTTTTTT.

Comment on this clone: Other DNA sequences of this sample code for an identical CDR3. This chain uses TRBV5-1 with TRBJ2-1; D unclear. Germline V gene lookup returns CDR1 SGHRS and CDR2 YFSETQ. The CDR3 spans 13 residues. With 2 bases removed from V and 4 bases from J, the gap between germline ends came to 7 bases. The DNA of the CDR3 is TGCGCCAGCAGCTTTGGCCAGTACAATGAGCAGTTCTTC. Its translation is CASSFGQYNEQFF. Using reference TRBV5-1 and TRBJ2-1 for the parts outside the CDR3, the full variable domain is KAGVTQTPRYLIKTRGQQVTLSCSPISGHRSVSWYQQTPGQGLQFLFEYFSETQRNKGNFPGRFSGRQFSNSRSEMNVSTLELGDSALYLCASSFGQYNEQFFGPGTRLTVL.

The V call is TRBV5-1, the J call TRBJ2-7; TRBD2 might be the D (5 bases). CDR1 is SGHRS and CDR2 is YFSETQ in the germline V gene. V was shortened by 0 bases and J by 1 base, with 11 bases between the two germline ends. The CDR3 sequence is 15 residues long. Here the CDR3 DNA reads TGCGCCAGCAGCTTGGATTATGCGGGTTCCTACGAGCAGTACTTC. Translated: CASSLDYAGSYEQYF.

Written as DNA, the CDR3 is TGTGCCAGCAGCCTAAGCGGGTTCTCTGGGGCCAACGTCCTGACTTTC. Protein product: CASSLSGFSGANVLTF. V gene TRBV7-2 combines with J gene TRBJ2-6, with a weak D call TRBD2 (6 bases). V was trimmed by 5 bases and J by 0 bases, leaving 11 bases between them. The germline V gene has CDR1 SGHTA and CDR2 FQGNSA. The length of the CDR3 is 16 residues.

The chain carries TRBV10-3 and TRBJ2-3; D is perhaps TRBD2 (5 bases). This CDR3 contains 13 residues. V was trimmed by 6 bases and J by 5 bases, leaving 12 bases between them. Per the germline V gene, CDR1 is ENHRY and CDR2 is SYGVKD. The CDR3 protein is CAIRAAEEDTQYF. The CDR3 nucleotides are TGTGCCATCAGAGCAGCGGAGGAAGATACGCAGTATTTT.

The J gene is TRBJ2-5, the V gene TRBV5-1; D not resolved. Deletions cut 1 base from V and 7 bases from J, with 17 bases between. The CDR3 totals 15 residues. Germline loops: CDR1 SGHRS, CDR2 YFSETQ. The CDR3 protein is CASSLSPPGDVTQYF. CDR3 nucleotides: TGCGCCAGCAGCTTGAGTCCTCCTGGGGATGTGACCCAGTACTTC.

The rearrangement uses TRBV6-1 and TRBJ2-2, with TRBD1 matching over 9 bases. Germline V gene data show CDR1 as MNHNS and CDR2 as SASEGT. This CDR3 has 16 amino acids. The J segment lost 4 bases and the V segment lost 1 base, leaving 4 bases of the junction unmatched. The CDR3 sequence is CASSEVGTGSTGELFF. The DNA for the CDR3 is TGTGCCAGCAGTGAAGTAGGGACAGGGAGCACCGGGGAGCTGTTTTTT.